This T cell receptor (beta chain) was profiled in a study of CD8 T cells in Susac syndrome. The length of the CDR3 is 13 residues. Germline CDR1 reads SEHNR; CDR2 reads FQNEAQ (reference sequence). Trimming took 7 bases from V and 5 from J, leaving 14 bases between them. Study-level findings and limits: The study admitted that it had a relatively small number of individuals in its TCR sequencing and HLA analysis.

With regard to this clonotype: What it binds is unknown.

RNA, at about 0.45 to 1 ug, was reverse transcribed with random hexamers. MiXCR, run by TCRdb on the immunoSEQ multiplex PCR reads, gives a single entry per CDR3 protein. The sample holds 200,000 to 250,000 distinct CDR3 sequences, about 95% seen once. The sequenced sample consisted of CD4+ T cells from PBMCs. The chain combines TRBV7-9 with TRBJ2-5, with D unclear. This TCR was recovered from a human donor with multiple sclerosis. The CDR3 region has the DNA TGTGCCAGCAACCCAGACTGGGCGGAGACCCAGTACTTC. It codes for CASNPDWAETQYF.